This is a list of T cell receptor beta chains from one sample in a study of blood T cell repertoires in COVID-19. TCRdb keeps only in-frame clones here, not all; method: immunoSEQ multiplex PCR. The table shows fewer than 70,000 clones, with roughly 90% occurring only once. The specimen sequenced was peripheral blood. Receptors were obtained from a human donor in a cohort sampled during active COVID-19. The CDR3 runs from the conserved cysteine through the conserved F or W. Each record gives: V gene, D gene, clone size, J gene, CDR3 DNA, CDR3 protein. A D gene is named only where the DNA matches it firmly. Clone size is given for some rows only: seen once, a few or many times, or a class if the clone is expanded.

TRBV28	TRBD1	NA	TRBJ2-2	TGTGCCAGCAGTTCACCGCCGGGACAGGGGGCGGTAGCCGGGGAGCTGTTTTTT	CASSSPPGQGAVAGELFF
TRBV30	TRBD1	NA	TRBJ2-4	TGTGCCTGGAGTGGACAGGGCCTAGCCAAAAACATTCAGTACTTC	CAWSGQGLAKNIQYF
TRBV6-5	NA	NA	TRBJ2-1	TGTGCCAGCAGTTACACCAGGAGGAATGAGCAGTTCTTC	CASSYTRRNEQFF
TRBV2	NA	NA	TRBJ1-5	TGTGCCACCCCGGGGGATGGGAGCAATCAGCCCCAGCATTTT	CATPGDGSNQPQHF
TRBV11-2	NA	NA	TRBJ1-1	TGTGCCAGCAGCTTAGATTTTGGCCTGAACACTGAAGCTTTCTTT	CASSLDFGLNTEAFF
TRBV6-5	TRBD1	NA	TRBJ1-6	TGTGCCATGGGACAGGGGTATTCACCCCTCCACTTT	CAMGQGYSPLHF
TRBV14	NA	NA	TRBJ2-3	TGTGCCAGCAGCCCTGACCTAACATGGGGCCCGCAGTATTTT	CASSPDLTWGPQYF
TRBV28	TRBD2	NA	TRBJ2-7	TGTGCCAGCAGTAGCCAGGGACTAGCCGACGCCTACGAGCAGTACTTC	CASSSQGLADAYEQYF
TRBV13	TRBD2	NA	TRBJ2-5	TGTGCCAGCAGCTTACGGGGGGGCCGAGAGACCCAGTACTTC	CASSLRGGRETQYF
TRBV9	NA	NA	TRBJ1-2	TGTGCCAGCAGCGACGAAGTTTGGCGGAATGGCTACACCTTC	CASSDEVWRNGYTF
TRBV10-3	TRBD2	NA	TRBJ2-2	TGTGCCATCAGTGAGACCCCACTAGCGGGAGAAGTTGGGGAGCTGTTTTTT	CAISETPLAGEVGELFF
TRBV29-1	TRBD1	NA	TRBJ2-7	TGCAGCGTTCGTCCCGGGACAGGGCGCGAGCAGTACTTC	CSVRPGTGREQYF
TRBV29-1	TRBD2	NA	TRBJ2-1	TGCAGCGTTGAGAGCGGACTAGCGGGGGGGAGCTCCTACAATGAGCAGTTCTTC	CSVESGLAGGSSYNEQFF
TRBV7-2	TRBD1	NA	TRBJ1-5	TGTGCCAGCAGCTTATCGCAGGGGGCGAATCTTCGTCAGCCCCAGCATTTT	CASSLSQGANLRQPQHF
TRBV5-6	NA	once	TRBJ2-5	TGTGCCAGCAGCTTTTCTAGCATCCGGGAGACCCAGTACTTC	CASSFSSIRETQYF
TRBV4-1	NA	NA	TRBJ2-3	TGCGCCAGCAGCTCGACCGGGACAACTTTCACAGATACGCAGTATTTT	CASSSTGTTFTDTQYF
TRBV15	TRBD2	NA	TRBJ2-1	TGTGCCACCAGCAGGTCAGGACTAGCGGGTTACAATGAGCAGTTCTTC	CATSRSGLAGYNEQFF
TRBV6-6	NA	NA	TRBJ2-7	TGTGCCAGCAGGTTACAGGGAACCTACGAGCAGTACTTC	CASRLQGTYEQYF
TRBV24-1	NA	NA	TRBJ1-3	TGTGCCACCAGTGCCCACTCTGGAAACACCATATATTTT	CATSAHSGNTIYF
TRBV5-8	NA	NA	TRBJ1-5	TGTGCCAGCAGCCCAGGACAAGGTCCTTTTTATAGCAATCAGCCCCAGCATTTT	CASSPGQGPFYSNQPQHF
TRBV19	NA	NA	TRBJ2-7	TGTGCCAGTAGCTCGGGGGACTCCTACGAGCAGTACTTC	CASSSGDSYEQYF
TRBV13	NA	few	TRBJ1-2	TGTGCCAGCAGGATTTCTTGGGCAGCCTATGGCTACACCTTC	CASRISWAAYGYTF
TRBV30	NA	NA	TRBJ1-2	TGTGCCTGGATACCCCCGGGATCCTTGAACTATGGCTACACCTTC	CAWIPPGSLNYGYTF
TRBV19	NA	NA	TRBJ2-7	TGTGCCAGTAGTAGAAAGATAGGAACACAGGGTACCACCTACGAGCAGTACTTC	CASSRKIGTQGTTYEQYF
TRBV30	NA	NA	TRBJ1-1	TGTGCCTGGAGTGGGATTACAGGATACACTGAAGCTTTCTTT	CAWSGITGYTEAFF
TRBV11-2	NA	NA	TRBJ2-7	TGTGCCAGCAGCTTAGAATACGGGGTTAGTTCCTACGAGCAGTACTTC	CASSLEYGVSSYEQYF
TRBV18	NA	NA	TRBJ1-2	TGTGCCAGCTACGGGGGGCTAAATGGCTACACCTTC	CASYGGLNGYTF
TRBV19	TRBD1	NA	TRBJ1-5	TGTGCCAGTACAGGACAGGGGGCACAGCCCCAGCATTTT	CASTGQGAQPQHF
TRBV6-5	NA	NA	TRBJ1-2	TGTGCCAGCAGTTACTCACCGACAGGTCGCAGAGGCTACACCTTC	CASSYSPTGRRGYTF
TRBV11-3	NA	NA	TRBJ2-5	TGTGCCAGCAGCCTAGGGTTAAGGAGCCAAGAGACCCAGTACTTC	CASSLGLRSQETQYF
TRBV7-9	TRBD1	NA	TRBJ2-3	TGTGCCAGCAGCTTAGGACAGGGGGCAACCACCACAGATACGCAGTATTTT	CASSLGQGATTTDTQYF
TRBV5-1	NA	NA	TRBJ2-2	TGCGCCAGCAGCTTGAGAGGCCGAGCGAACACCGGGGAGCTGTTTTTT	CASSLRGRANTGELFF
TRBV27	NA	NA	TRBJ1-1	TGTGCCAGCAGTTTATACAGCGGATACGCTGAAGCTTTCTTT	CASSLYSGYAEAFF
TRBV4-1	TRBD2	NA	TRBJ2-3	TGCGCCAGCAGCCATCCCCGGACTAGCGGGAGCACAGATACGCAGTATTTT	CASSHPRTSGSTDTQYF
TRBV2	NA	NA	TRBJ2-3	TGTGCCAGCGCTAGCTTCGGGTCCGATACGCAGTATTTT	CASASFGSDTQYF
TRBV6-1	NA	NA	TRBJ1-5	TGTGCCAGCAGTGCCGAAAGGTATAGCGGTAATCAGCCCCAGCATTTT	CASSAERYSGNQPQHF